This entry features one T cell receptor (beta chain) sequence. As handled by the study authors: Researchers report that nucleated cell counts were estimated from reference gene primer amplification. Generated by immunoSEQ multiplex PCR, the TCRdb table keeps only in-frame clones and is missing some. V, J and clone size reflect that table, while D and trimming were determined from the DNA. This table holds about 370,000 clones, approximately 88% found once. The record originates from a study of blood T cell repertoires in COVID-19. Study background: Researchers got acute and convalescent COVID-19 samples from the United States, Italy and Spain. T cells, B-cell-depleted T cells, or PBMCs provided the cDNA or gDNA that served as material.

This CDR3 is 15 amino acids long. Germline V gene data show CDR1 as SEHNR and CDR2 as FQNEAQ (reference sequence). V gave up 5 bases and J gave up 2 bases; unmatched junction bases: 6. Patients from Seattle were sampled longitudinally, starting during active infection. Sequences were obtained from peripheral blood. V usage is TRBV7-9 and J usage is TRBJ1-2, with 9 bases matching TRBD1. The clonotype originates from a woman younger than 45 with COVID-19, enrolled during active disease. The CDR3 loop reads CASSLWDRENYGYTF. In DNA, the CDR3 is TGTGCCAGCAGCCTTTGGGACAGGGAAAACTATGGCTACACCTTC.